A selection of T cell receptor beta chains follows, all from one sample in a study of molecular identifiers for immune sequencing clone quantification. TCRdb re-called the PCR reads with MiXCR, one entry per CDR3 protein. The data hold 490,000 or so distinct CDR3 sequences, with roughly 26% observed a single time. The sequencing input was naive CD8+ T cells from blood, with Jurkat cell RNA spiked in. These receptors all come from a human donor in good health. Some libraries in this study had Jurkat cell RNA spiked in. The CDR3 runs from the conserved cysteine through the conserved F or W. Each record gives: J gene, clone size, D gene, CDR3 length, V gene, CDR3 protein, CDR3 DNA. The D gene is left open where the match is weak. Not all rows give a size; the values are once, few, many and, for expanded clones, a class.

>TRBJ2-7|many|.|12|TRBV28
CASSTPGYEQYF
TGTGCCAGCAGTACCCCCGGCTACGAGCAGTACTTC
>TRBJ1-5|few|.|15|TRBV19
CASSPGLVINQPQHF
TGTGCCAGTAGCCCTGGACTGGTAATAAATCAGCCCCAGCATTTT
>TRBJ1-1|.|.|13|TRBV9
CASSPLDKAAALF
TGTGCCAGCAGCCCCCTGGACAAGGCTGCCGCTCTCTTT
>TRBJ1-1|many|.|14|TRBV6-5
CASSYSSQGTEAFF
TGTGCCAGCAGTTACTCGAGCCAGGGCACTGAAGCTTTCTTT
>TRBJ2-7|.|.|16|TRBV7-9
CASSRRGFGEYQRQYF
TGTGCCAGCAGCAGGCGGGGTTTTGGGGAGTACCAGCGGCAGTACTTC
>TRBJ2-7|.|.|15|TRBV9
CASSVAGPGRDAQYF
TGTGCCAGCAGCGTAGCGGGGCCCGGGCGCGACGCGCAGTACTTC
>TRBJ2-5|many|.|15|TRBV5-4
CASSLDQAPQETQYF
TGTGCCAGCAGCTTGGATCAGGCCCCCCAAGAGACCCAGTACTTC
>TRBJ2-5|few|.|14|TRBV7-9
CASSFLDEAETQYF
TGTGCCAGCAGCTTTCTTGATGAGGCGGAGACCCAGTACTTC
>TRBJ1-5|few|.|12|TRBV7-9
CATGTPNQPQHF
TGTGCCACCGGGACACCAAATCAGCCCCAGCATTTT
>TRBJ2-5|few|TRBD2|15|TRBV6-5
CASSGVAGGLETQYF
TGTGCCAGCAGTGGGGTTGCGGGAGGGTTGGAGACCCAGTACTTC
>TRBJ2-3|few|.|16|TRBV6-4
CASSQAGSSSTDTQYF
TGTGCCAGCAGCCAGGCGGGGAGCTCTAGCACAGATACGCAGTATTTT
>TRBJ2-7|many|TRBD2|14|TRBV28
CASRFRGVVYEQYF
TGTGCCAGCAGGTTCCGGGGGGTTGTCTACGAGCAGTACTTC
>TRBJ2-2|few|TRBD2|18|TRBV6-2/TRBV6-3
CASSYPPSGGANTGELFF
TGTGCCAGCAGTTACCCCCCTAGCGGGGGGGCGAACACCGGGGAGCTGTTTTTT
>TRBJ2-2|few|TRBD2|17|TRBV19
CASSAPGLAGATGELLF
TGTGCCAGTAGTGCTCCGGGACTAGCGGGGGCCACCGGGGAGCTGCTTTTT
>TRBJ1-5|.|.|16|TRBV6-5
CASSWSEALNTDTQHF
TGTGCCAGCAGTTGGTCGGAGGCCTTGAACACAGATACGCAGCATTTT
>TRBJ1-5|.|.|15|TRBV4-3
CASSQDRHGGGPQHF
TGCGCCAGCAGCCAAGACCGCCACGGCGGGGGGCCCCAGCATTTT
>TRBJ2-5|few|TRBD1|16|TRBV20-1
CSASTYHRDSQETQYF
TGCAGTGCTAGTACGTACCACCGGGACAGCCAAGAGACCCAGTACTTC
>TRBJ1-2|many|.|14|TRBV12-5
CASGLPGSHYGYTF
TGTGCTAGTGGTTTGCCGGGCAGCCACTATGGCTACACCTTC
>TRBJ1-5|.|.|13|TRBV6-5
CASSFTNNQPQHF
TGTGCCAGCAGTTTTACAAACAATCAGCCCCAGCATTTT
>TRBJ1-2|many|TRBD1|19|TRBV20-1
CSARNLSWGTGALNYGYTF
TGCAGTGCTAGAAATCTATCGTGGGGAACAGGGGCCCTTAACTATGGCTACACCTTC
>TRBJ1-2|few|TRBD1|15|TRBV27
CASSLSVGTGFGYTF
TGTGCCAGCAGTTTATCGGTTGGGACAGGGTTTGGCTACACCTTC
>TRBJ2-5|few|.|14|TRBV12-3/TRBV12-4
CASSLLTGAETQYF
TGTGCCAGCAGTTTATTGACGGGGGCAGAGACCCAGTACTTC
>TRBJ1-3|few|.|16|TRBV27
CASSLRGPSSGNTIYF
TGTGCCAGCAGTTTAAGGGGTCCCAGCTCTGGAAACACCATATATTTT
>TRBJ2-2|.|.|17|TRBV4-3
CASSQARQTGNTGELFF
TGCGCCAGCAGCCAAGCCCGTCAGACGGGGAACACCGGGGAGCTGTTTTTT
>TRBJ2-3|once|.|14|TRBV30
CAWSPGQLNQPQYF
TGTGCCTGGAGCCCTGGACAGCTTAATCAGCCCCAGTATTTT
>TRBJ1-2|many|.|16|TRBV28
CASSSPSTDRYYGYTF
TGTGCCAGCAGTTCCCCTTCAACCGACAGGTACTATGGCTACACCTTC
>TRBJ2-3|many|.|13|TRBV7-9
CASSDSLTDTQYF
TGTGCCAGCAGCGACAGTCTCACAGATACGCAGTATTTT
>TRBJ1-3|few|.|14|TRBV7-9
CASRRPLSGNTIYF
TGTGCCAGCAGACGACCCCTCTCTGGAAACACCATATATTTT
>TRBJ1-2|.|.|16|TRBV5-4
CASSSYIEGTVYGYTF
TGTGCCAGCAGCAGTTACATAGAAGGGACGGTCTATGGCTACACCTTC
>TRBJ2-2|many|.|13|TRBV6-5
CASSYRDTGELFF
TGTGCCAGCAGTTACAGGGACACCGGGGAGCTGTTTTTT
>TRBJ2-1|.|.|15|TRBV7-9
CASSLNTGSYKEQFF
TGTGCCAGCAGCTTAAACACAGGGTCCTACAAAGAGCAGTTCTTC
>TRBJ1-5|few|.|17|TRBV20-1
CSAQTLDGGISNQPQHF
TGCAGTGCCCAAACCCTCGACGGAGGAATTAGCAATCAGCCCCAGCATTTT
>TRBJ2-5|.|.|16|TRBV28
CASSLSPALAMETQYF
TGTGCCAGCAGTCTATCCCCAGCCCTTGCGATGGAGACCCAGTACTTC
>TRBJ1-6|few|.|17|TRBV9
CASSEGPGEVYNSPLHF
TGTGCCAGCAGCGAGGGACCGGGGGAAGTCTATAATTCACCCCTCCACTTT
>TRBJ2-1|.|TRBD2|17|TRBV6-6
CASRPGLAGGIQETQFF
TGTGCCAGCCGCCCGGGACTAGCGGGGGGAATACAAGAGACCCAGTTCTTC
>TRBJ2-7|few|.|16|TRBV20-1
CSEEGWAGGIAYEQYF
TGCAGTGAAGAGGGATGGGCTGGCGGAATAGCCTACGAGCAGTACTTC
>TRBJ2-5|many|.|11|TRBV6-2/TRBV6-3
CASSYPDGPDF
TGTGCCAGCAGTTACCCAGATGGCCCCGACTTC
>TRBJ1-5|few|TRBD1|16|TRBV19
CASSDSDRGRNQPQHF
TGTGCCAGTAGTGACTCTGACAGGGGCCGCAATCAGCCCCAGCATTTT
>TRBJ2-4|once|.|15|TRBV13
CASSLGGLGKNIQYF
TGTGCCAGCAGCTTAGGAGGGTTGGGCAAAAACATTCAGTACTTC
>TRBJ2-7|many|.|14|TRBV29-1
CSVQQGLGGYEQYF
TGCAGCGTTCAACAGGGACTGGGAGGGTACGAGCAGTACTTC
>TRBJ2-1|few|.|14|TRBV10-3
CATTAPDSNNEQFF
TGTGCCACCACGGCCCCCGATTCGAACAATGAGCAGTTCTTC
>TRBJ1-5|many|.|14|TRBV28
CASSSPVGHQPQHF
TGTGCCAGCAGTTCCCCGGTGGGTCATCAGCCCCAGCATTTT